A single sample gave rise to the 24 T cell receptor beta chains below, sequenced in a study of blood T cell repertoires in COVID-19. The data were produced by immunoSEQ multiplex PCR, yet TCRdb's version contains in-frame clones alone and is incomplete. The sample shows about 86,000 clones, around 82% of them seen only once. Source material: peripheral blood. Receptor source: a woman at least 80 years old with acute or convalescent COVID-19.

The rearrangement joins TRBV7-3 to TRBJ2-7; 11 nucleotides line up with TRBD1. With 3 bases clipped from V and 8 bases from J, the junction kept 6 bases outside the gene matches. This CDR3 has 14 amino acids. Looked up from germline, CDR1 is SGHTA and CDR2 is FQGTGA. The CDR3, as DNA: TGTGCCAGCAGCTTCGGGACAGGGGGTGCCCAGCAGTACTTC. Protein: CASSFGTGGAQQYF.

This clone was counted between two and nine times. The V and J genes are TRBV10-3 and TRBJ1-6; D is perhaps TRBD1 (5 bases). Trimming left V 2 bases short and J 4 bases short, with 6 bases between. The CDR3 is 14 amino acids. Germline V gene data show CDR1 as ENHRY and CDR2 as SYGVKD. The CDR3 reads CAISEDSYNSPLHF. The CDR3 region has the DNA TGTGCCATCAGTGAGGACAGTTATAATTCACCCCTCCACTTT.

The rearrangement joins TRBV7-2 to TRBJ2-2; TRBD1 might be the D (6 bases). Between the trimmed V and J ends, which lost 2 bases and 6 bases, there was a span of 22 bases. The CDR3 extends over 18 amino acids. Germline CDR1 reads SGHTA; CDR2 reads FQGNSA. The CDR3 spells CASSLRALGRGNAGELFF. Here the CDR3 DNA reads TGTGCCAGCAGCTTAAGAGCCCTAGGCAGGGGAAACGCCGGGGAGCTGTTTTTT.

The chain has TRBV5-6 and TRBJ2-3, with 9 nucleotides matching TRBD2. After removal of 3 bases from V and 4 bases from J, the junction contained 9 bases not matched to a gene. Germline V CDR1 and CDR2: SGHDT, YYEEEE. The CDR3 loop spans 16 amino acids. Written as DNA, the CDR3 is TGTGCCAGCAGCTCGACTGGGACTAGCTGGGCAGATACGCAGTATTTT. It translates to CASSSTGTSWADTQYF.

The V call is TRBV10-2, the J call TRBJ2-3, with TRBD2 matching 9 bases. Germline CDR1 and CDR2: WSHSY and SAAADI. This CDR3 comprises 19 residues. Germline trimming cut 3 bases from V and 4 bases from J; bases unmatched to any gene: 17. The CDR3 here is CASSEISGGVREGADTQYF. In DNA form, the CDR3 reads TGCGCCAGCAGTGAAATTTCCGGAGGCGTGCGGGAGGGCGCAGATACGCAGTATTTT.

V and J are TRBV14 and TRBJ1-6, with 7 bases matching TRBD1. This CDR3 spans 14 amino acids. From germline, CDR1 is SGHDN and CDR2 FVKESK. J gave up 11 bases and V 4 bases, and 8 bases lay outside the gene matches. The CDR3 region is CASSPQGYGAPLHF. The CDR3 DNA reads TGTGCCAGCAGCCCACAGGGGTACGGCGCACCCCTCCACTTT.

J is TRBJ1-1 and V is TRBV7-9; tentatively, D is TRBD1 (5 bases). Germline V gene lookup returns CDR1 SEHNR and CDR2 FQNEAQ (reference sequence). V lost 6 bases and J lost 10, with 18 bases in between. CDR3 length: 13 residues. As DNA, the CDR3 is TGTGCCAGCAGTCTAGGAGAGGTCGGGGGAGCTTTCTTT. Amino acids: CASSLGEVGGAFF.

In DNA form, the CDR3 reads TGCGCCAGCAGCATACAGGGGGCTAACTATGGCTACACCTTC. Its translation is CASSIQGANYGYTF. The chain employs TRBV5-1 and TRBJ1-2, with 8 bases matching TRBD1. J was trimmed by 0 bases and V by 4 bases; bases with no gene match: 2. The CDR3 contains 14 residues. CDR1 SGHRS and CDR2 YFSETQ come from the germline V gene.

The J gene is TRBJ1-2, the V gene TRBV19; no clear D. The CDR3 is made up of 13 amino acids. Between the trimmed V and J ends, which lost 4 bases and 6 bases, there was a span of 12 bases. Germline V gene data show CDR1 as LNHDA and CDR2 as SQIVND (reference sequence). The CDR3 DNA reads as TGTGCCAGTAGTAAAAACACACGGGATGGCTACACCTTC. This gives the protein CASSKNTRDGYTF.

This sequence joins TRBV5-1 and TRBJ2-5; possibly TRBD1 for D (6 bases). Germline CDR1 is SGHRS and CDR2 is YFSETQ. The CDR3 has 13 amino acids. Trimming removed 3 bases from V and 4 bases from J, with 10 bases in between. CDR3 bases: TGCGCCAGCAGCTGGGACAACTTAGAGACCCAGTACTTC. Protein product: CASSWDNLETQYF.

The J gene is TRBJ1-2, the V gene TRBV5-4, with D unclear. Germline V gene lookup returns CDR1 SGHNT and CDR2 YYREEE (reference sequence). Trimming left V 4 bases short and J 1 base short, with 14 bases between. There are 15 residues in the CDR3. CDR3 region: CASSPQTDINYGYTF. CDR3 DNA: TGTGCCAGCAGCCCCCAGACCGACATTAACTATGGCTACACCTTC.

The chain recombines TRBV19 with TRBJ1-1; TRBD1 matches 7 bases. The trim removed 6 bases at V and 4 bases at J, leaving 11 bases unmatched. The CDR3 is 15 amino acids. Germline loops: CDR1 LNHDA, CDR2 SQIVND (reference sequence). This CDR3 is CASRTQGGLGTEAFF. DNA of the CDR3: TGTGCCAGTAGGACCCAGGGGGGCCTCGGCACTGAAGCTTTCTTT. The entire variable domain, with the rest obtained from reference TRBV19 and TRBJ1-1, is as follows: DGGITQSPKYLFRKEGQNVTLSCEQNLNHDAMYWYRQDPGQGLRLIYYSQIVNDFQKGDIAEGYSVSREKKESFPLTVTSAQKNPTAFYLCASRTQGGLGTEAFFGQGTRLTVV.

This sequence joins TRBV3-1 (or the pseudogene TRBV3-2) and TRBJ2-3; D might be TRBD2 (6 bases). The CDR3 totals 16 residues. V dropped 4 bases and J dropped 0 bases, with 14 bases sitting between them. Germline CDR1 LGHDT, CDR2 YNNKEL (reference sequence). The CDR3: CASSPYAGSSTDTQYF. In nucleotides, the CDR3 is TGTGCCAGCAGCCCATACGCGGGGTCCAGCACAGATACGCAGTATTTT.

The V call is TRBV6-1, the J call TRBJ1-6, with D unresolved. The length of the CDR3 is 15 residues. CDR1 is MNHNS and CDR2 is SASEGT in the germline V gene. Trimming took 2 bases from V and 7 from J, leaving 12 bases between them. CDR3 protein: CASSELESRNSPLHF. DNA of the CDR3: TGTGCCAGCAGTGAACTGGAGAGTCGGAATTCACCCCTCCACTTT.

The V gene is TRBV5-4, the J gene TRBJ2-5; perhaps TRBD1 as D (5 bases). This CDR3 is built from 14 residues. Deletions cut 0 bases from V and 5 bases from J, with 11 bases between. CDR1 and CDR2 (germline): SGHNT, YYREEE (reference sequence). CDR3 sequence: CASSLAPKGETQYF. The CDR3 coding sequence is TGTGCCAGCAGCTTGGCCCCCAAGGGGGAGACCCAGTACTTC. The variable domain in full, completed from reference TRBV5-4 and TRBJ2-5, reads ETGVTQSPTHLIKTRGQQVTLRCSSQSGHNTVSWYQQALGQGPQFIFQYYREEENGRGNFPPRFSGLQFPNYSSELNVNALELDDSALYLCASSLAPKGETQYFGPGTRLLVL.

The chain has TRBV5-1 and TRBJ1-2; unclear D gene. V was trimmed by 1 base and J by 7 bases, leaving 11 bases between them. This CDR3 comprises 13 residues. Germline V lookup: CDR1 SGHRS, CDR2 YFSETQ. The CDR3 reads CASSLTGDAGYTF. The DNA for the CDR3 is TGCGCCAGCAGCTTGACCGGGGATGCTGGCTACACCTTC.

The gene calls are TRBV5-1 and TRBJ2-3; TRBD1 matches at 11 bases. Trimming at V came to 0 bases and at J to 8 bases, leaving 5 bases not matched to a gene. There are 15 residues in the CDR3. The V gene's germline CDR1 is SGHRS and CDR2 YFSETQ. The CDR3 DNA is TGCGCCAGCAGCTTGGGGACAGGGGGCTCAGTTACGCAGTATTTT. This translates into CASSLGTGGSVTQYF.

This clone appeared a few times. The chain links TRBV3-1 (or the pseudogene TRBV3-2) to TRBJ2-5, with 9 bases fitting TRBD1. CDR3 length: 16 amino acids. Germline loops: CDR1 LGHDT, CDR2 YNNKEL (reference sequence). The junction had 15 bases not matched to a gene; V was cut back by 4 bases and J by 9 bases. The CDR3 region is CASSLESGTGHPAQYF. Here the CDR3 DNA reads TGTGCCAGCAGCCTGGAGAGTGGGACAGGGCACCCGGCCCAGTACTTC.

V and J are TRBV13 and TRBJ2-7, with D maybe TRBD1 (6 bases). Germline-derived CDR1 and CDR2 are PRHDT and FYEKMQ (reference sequence). The CDR3 runs 19 residues. V was clipped by 4 bases and J by 6 bases, with 31 bases between them. CDR3 DNA: TGTGCCAGCAGCTACCTAAGGGGGTCAATTACAGAAGCAGCTCTCGAGCAGTACTTC. It specifies CASSYLRGSITEAALEQYF.

The rearrangement joins TRBV20-1 to TRBJ2-7; 10 bases line up with TRBD2. Germline lookup yields CDR1 DFQATT and CDR2 SNEGSKA (reference sequence). The CDR3 runs 14 residues. Trimming removed 5 bases from V and 5 bases from J; junction bases left unmatched: 9. This chain's CDR3 is CSAGGASGSNEQYF. The CDR3 bases are TGCAGTGCTGGTGGGGCTAGCGGGAGCAACGAGCAGTACTTC.

CDR3 nucleotide sequence: TGTGCCAGCAGCATAGCGGGAGACAGTTCGCAGTTCTTC. Amino acids: CASSIAGDSSQFF. V usage is TRBV9 and J usage is TRBJ2-1, with 9 positions matching TRBD2. The length of the CDR3 is 13 residues. Germline V gene lookup returns CDR1 SGDLS and CDR2 YYNGEE. V trimming: 4 bases; J trimming: 12 bases; junction bases outside the gene matches: 8.

The CDR3 reads CASRKQGAGNSPLHF. CDR3 DNA: TGTGCCAGCAGGAAACAGGGGGCAGGTAATTCACCCCTCCACTTT. The rearrangement links TRBV6-5 to TRBJ1-6, with TRBD1 matching 9 bases. J lost 6 bases, V lost 6 bases, and 6 bases had no gene match. Per germline, CDR1 MNHEY and CDR2 SVGAGI. The CDR3 runs to 15 residues.

The chain carries TRBV5-3 and TRBJ2-7, with D possibly TRBD2 on 6 matching bases. TRBV5-3 is an ORF, with its function uncertain. This CDR3 has 15 residues. With 3 bases removed from V and 3 bases from J, the gap between germline ends came to 16 bases. CDR3 sequence reads: CARSSNPGLIYEQYF. CDR3 DNA sequence: TGTGCCAGAAGCTCAAACCCGGGACTGATCTACGAGCAGTACTTC.

This chain links TRBV6-2 or TRBV6-3 with TRBJ1-4; TRBD1 agrees at 7 bases. V was clipped by 5 bases and J by 4 bases; unmatched bases: 4. The CDR3 loop spans 14 amino acids. Germline loops: CDR1 MNHEY, CDR2 SVGEGT. The CDR3, as DNA: TGTGCCAGCAGTCAGACAGGGTTTAATGAAAAACTGTTTTTT. The encoded protein is CASSQTGFNEKLFF.